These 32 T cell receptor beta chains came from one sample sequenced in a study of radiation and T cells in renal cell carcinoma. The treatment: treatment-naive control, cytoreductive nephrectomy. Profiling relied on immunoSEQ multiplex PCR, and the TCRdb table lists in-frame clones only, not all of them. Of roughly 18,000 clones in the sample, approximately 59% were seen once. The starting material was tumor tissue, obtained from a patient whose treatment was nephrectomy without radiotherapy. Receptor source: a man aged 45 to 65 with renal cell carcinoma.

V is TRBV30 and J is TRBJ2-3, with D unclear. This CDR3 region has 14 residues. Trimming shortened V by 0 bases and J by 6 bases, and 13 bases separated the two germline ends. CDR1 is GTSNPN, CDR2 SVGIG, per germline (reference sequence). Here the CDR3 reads CAWSVGLWTDTQYF. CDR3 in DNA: TGTGCCTGGAGTGTTGGCCTATGGACGGATACGCAGTATTTT.

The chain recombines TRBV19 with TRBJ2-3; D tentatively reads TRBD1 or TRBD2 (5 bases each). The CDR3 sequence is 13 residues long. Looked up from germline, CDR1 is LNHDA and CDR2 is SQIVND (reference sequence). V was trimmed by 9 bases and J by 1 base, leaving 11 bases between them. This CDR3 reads CASGATGTDTQYF. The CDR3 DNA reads TGTGCCAGCGGGGCCACTGGCACAGATACGCAGTATTTT.

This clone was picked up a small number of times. DNA for the CDR3: TGTGCCAGCAGCCAAGATCTAGGGGCCGGGGAGCTGTTTTTT. Its protein product is CASSQDLGAGELFF. The rearrangement uses TRBV14 and TRBJ2-2; D may be TRBD1 (5 bases). The CDR3 covers 14 residues. Trimming cost V 0 bases and J 6 bases, with 8 bases left between them. Germline V CDR1 and CDR2: SGHDN, FVKESK.

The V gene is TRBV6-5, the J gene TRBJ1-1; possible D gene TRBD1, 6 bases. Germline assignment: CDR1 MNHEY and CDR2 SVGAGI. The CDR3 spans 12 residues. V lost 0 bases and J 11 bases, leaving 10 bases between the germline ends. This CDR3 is CASSYSGGRAFF. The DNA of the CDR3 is TGTGCCAGCAGTTACTCGGGGGGGCGGGCTTTCTTT.

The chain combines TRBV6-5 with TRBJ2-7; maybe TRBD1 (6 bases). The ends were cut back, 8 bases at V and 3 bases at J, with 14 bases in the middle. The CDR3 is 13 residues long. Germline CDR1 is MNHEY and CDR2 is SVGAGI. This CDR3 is CASGRQGLYEQYF. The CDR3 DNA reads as TGTGCCAGCGGTAGGCAGGGGCTCTACGAGCAGTACTTC.

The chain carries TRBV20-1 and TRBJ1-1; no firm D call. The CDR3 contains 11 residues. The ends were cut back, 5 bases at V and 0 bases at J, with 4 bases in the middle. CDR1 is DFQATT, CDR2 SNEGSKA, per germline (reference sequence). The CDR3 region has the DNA TGCAGTGCTTTATTGAACACTGAAGCTTTCTTT. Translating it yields CSALLNTEAFF.

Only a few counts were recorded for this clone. The CDR3 loop reads CASSPGTSGSSVAGELFF. In DNA, the CDR3 is TGTGCCAGCAGCCCAGGGACTAGCGGGAGTTCGGTTGCCGGGGAGCTGTTTTTT. The chain uses TRBV7-9 and TRBJ2-2, with 14 nucleotides matching TRBD2. Germline assignment: CDR1 SEHNR and CDR2 FQNEAQ (reference sequence). J was trimmed by 6 bases and V by 5 bases; bases with no gene match: 11. The CDR3 is 18 residues long.

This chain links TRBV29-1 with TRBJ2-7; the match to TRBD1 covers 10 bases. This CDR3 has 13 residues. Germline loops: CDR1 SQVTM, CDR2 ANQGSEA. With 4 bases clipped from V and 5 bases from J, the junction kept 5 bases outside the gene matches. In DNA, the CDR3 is TGCAGCGTTGGCGGGACAGGGGTCCACGAGCAGTACTTC. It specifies CSVGGTGVHEQYF.

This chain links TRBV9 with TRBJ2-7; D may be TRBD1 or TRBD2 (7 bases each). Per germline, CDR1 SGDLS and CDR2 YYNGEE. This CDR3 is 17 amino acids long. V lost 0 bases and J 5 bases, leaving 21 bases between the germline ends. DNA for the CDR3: TGTGCCAGCAGCGTAGCTACGAGGAGCGGGACAGAAAACGAGCAGTACTTC. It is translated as CASSVATRSGTENEQYF.

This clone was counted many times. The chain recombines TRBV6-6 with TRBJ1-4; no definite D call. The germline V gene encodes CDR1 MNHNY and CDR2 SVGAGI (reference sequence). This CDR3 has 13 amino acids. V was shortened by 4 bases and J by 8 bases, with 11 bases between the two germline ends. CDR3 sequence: CASSSNSLEKLFF. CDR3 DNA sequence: TGTGCCAGCAGTTCGAACAGTCTCGAAAAACTGTTTTTT.

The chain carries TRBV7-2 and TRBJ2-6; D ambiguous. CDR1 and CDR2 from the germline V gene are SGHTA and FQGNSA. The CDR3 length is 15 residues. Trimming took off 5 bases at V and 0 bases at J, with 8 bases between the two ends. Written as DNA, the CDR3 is TGTGCCAGCAGCCTACCGACCTCTGGGGCCAACGTCCTGACTTTC. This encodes CASSLPTSGANVLTF. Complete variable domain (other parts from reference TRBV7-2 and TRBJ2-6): GAGVSQSPSNKVTEKGKDVELRCDPISGHTALYWYRQSLGQGLEFLIYFQGNSAPDKSGLPSDRFSAERTGGSVSTLTIQRTQQEDSAVYLCASSLPTSGANVLTFGAGSRLTVL.

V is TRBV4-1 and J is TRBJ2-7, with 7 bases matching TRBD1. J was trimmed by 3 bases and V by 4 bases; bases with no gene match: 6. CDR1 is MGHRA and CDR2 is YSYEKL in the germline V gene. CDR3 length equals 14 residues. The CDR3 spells CASSPRQGGYEQYF. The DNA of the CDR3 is TGCGCCAGCAGCCCTCGACAGGGTGGCTACGAGCAGTACTTC.

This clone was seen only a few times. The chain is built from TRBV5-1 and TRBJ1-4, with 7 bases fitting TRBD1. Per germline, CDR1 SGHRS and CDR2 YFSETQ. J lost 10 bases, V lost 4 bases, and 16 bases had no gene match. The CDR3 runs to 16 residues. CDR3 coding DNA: TGCGCCAGCAGCAACGACAGGGTTTTGTATGGGGTAAAACTGTTTTTT. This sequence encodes CASSNDRVLYGVKLFF.

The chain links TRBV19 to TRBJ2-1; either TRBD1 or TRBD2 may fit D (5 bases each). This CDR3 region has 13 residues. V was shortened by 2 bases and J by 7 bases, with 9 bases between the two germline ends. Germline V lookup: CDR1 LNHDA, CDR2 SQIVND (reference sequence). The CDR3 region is CASSISEGNEQFF. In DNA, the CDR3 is TGTGCCAGTAGTATAAGTGAGGGGAATGAGCAGTTCTTC.

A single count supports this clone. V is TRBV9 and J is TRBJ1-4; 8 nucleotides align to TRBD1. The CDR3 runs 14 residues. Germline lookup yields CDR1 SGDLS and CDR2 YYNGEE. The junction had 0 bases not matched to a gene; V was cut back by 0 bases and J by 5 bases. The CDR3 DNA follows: TGTGCCAGCAGCGTAGGGACAGGGAATGAAAAACTGTTTTTT. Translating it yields CASSVGTGNEKLFF.

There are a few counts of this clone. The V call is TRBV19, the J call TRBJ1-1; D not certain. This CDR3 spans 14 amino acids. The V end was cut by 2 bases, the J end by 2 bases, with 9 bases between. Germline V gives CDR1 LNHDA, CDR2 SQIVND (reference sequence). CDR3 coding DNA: TGTGCCAGTAGTATATGGCAAGAAAACACTGAAGCTTTCTTT. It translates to CASSIWQENTEAFF.

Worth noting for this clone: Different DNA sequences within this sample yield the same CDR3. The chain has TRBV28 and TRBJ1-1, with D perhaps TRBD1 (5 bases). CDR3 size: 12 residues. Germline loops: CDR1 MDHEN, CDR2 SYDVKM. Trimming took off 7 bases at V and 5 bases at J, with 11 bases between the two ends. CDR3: CASNYRGTEAFF. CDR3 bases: TGTGCCAGCAACTACCGGGGGACTGAAGCTTTCTTT.

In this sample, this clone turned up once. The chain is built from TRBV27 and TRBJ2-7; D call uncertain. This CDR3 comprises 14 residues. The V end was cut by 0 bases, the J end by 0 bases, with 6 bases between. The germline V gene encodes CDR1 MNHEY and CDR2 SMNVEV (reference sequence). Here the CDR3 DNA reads TGTGCCAGCAGTTTATCCACGGCCTCCTACGAGCAGTACTTC. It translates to CASSLSTASYEQYF.

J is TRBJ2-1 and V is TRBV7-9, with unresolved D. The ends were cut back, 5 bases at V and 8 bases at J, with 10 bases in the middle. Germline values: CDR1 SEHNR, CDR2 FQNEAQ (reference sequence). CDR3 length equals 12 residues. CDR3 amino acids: CASSEQKDEQFF. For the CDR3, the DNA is TGTGCCAGCAGCGAACAGAAGGATGAGCAGTTCTTC.

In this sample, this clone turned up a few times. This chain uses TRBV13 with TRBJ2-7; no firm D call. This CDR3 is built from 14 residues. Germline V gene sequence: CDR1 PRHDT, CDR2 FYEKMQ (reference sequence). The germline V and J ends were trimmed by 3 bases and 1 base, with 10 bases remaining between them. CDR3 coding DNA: TGTGCCAGCAGCTTGCAGGACCCTTCCTACGAGCAGTACTTC. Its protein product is CASSLQDPSYEQYF.

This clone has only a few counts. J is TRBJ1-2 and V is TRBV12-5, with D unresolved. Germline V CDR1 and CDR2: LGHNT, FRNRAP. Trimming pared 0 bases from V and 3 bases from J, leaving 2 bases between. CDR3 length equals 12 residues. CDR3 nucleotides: TGTGCTAGTGGTTTGGTACACTATGGCTACACCTTC. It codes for CASGLVHYGYTF.

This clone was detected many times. The CDR3 bases are TGTGCCAGCAGCGGACGGGGCAACCATGGCTACACCTTC. This encodes CASSGRGNHGYTF. The rearrangement links TRBV7-6 to TRBJ1-2; possibly TRBD1 for D (5 bases). V lost 5 bases and J 6 bases, leaving 13 bases between the germline ends. The CDR3 is 13 residues long. The germline V gene has CDR1 SGHVS and CDR2 FNYEAQ.

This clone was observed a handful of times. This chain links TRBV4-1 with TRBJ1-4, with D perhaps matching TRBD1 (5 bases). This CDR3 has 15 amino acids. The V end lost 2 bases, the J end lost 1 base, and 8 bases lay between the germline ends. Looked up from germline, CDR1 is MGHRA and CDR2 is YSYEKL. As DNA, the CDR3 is TGCGCCAGCAGCCAAAGCGACAGAACTAATGAAAAACTGTTTTTT. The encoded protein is CASSQSDRTNEKLFF.

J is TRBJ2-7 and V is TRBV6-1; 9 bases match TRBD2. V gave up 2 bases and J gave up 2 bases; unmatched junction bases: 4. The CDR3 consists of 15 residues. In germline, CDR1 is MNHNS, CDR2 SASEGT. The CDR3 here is CASSESAGGTYEQYF. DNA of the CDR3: TGTGCCAGCAGTGAATCGGCGGGGGGGACCTACGAGCAGTACTTC.

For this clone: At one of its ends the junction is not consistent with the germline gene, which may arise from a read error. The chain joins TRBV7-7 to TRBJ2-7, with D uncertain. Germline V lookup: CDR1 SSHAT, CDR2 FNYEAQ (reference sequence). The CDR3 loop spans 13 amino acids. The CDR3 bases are TGTGCTAGCAGCTTAAATATCGCCTACGAGCAGTACTTC. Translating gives CASSLNIAYEQYF. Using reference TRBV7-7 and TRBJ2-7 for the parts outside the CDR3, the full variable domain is GAGVSQSPRYKVTKRGQDVTLRCDPISSHATLYWYQQALGQGPEFLTYFNYEAQPDKSGLPSDRFSAERPEGSISTLTIQRTEQRDSAMYRCASSLNIAYEQYFGPGTRLTVT.

The CDR3 region has the DNA TGTGCCAGCAGCCTTTGGACCCTCATGAACACTGAAGCTTTCTTT. Protein: CASSLWTLMNTEAFF. The gene calls are TRBV4-2 and TRBJ1-1, with unresolved D. Trimming stripped 4 bases from V and 0 bases from J, with 12 bases between. This CDR3 has 15 amino acids. Germline CDR1 LGHNA, CDR2 YNFKEQ.

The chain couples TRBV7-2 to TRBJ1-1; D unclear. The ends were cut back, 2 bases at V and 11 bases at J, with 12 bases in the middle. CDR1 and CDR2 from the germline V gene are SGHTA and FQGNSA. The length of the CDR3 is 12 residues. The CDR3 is CASSLRSSVAFF. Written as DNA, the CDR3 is TGTGCCAGCAGCTTACGTTCAAGTGTTGCTTTCTTT.

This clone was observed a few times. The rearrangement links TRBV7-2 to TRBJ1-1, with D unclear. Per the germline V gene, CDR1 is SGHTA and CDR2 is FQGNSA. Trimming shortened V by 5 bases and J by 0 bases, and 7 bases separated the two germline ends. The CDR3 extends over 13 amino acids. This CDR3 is CASSPHMNTEAFF. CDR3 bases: TGTGCCAGCAGCCCCCACATGAACACTGAAGCTTTCTTT.

The CDR3 is CAWSVHSTSGGIYNEQFF. CDR3 in DNA: TGTGCCTGGAGTGTACATAGCACTAGCGGGGGCATATACAATGAGCAGTTCTTC. The chain employs TRBV30 and TRBJ2-1, with 11 bases that match TRBD2. This CDR3 contains 18 residues. J lost 4 bases, V lost 0 bases, and 11 bases had no gene match. Germline V lookup: CDR1 GTSNPN, CDR2 SVGIG (reference sequence).

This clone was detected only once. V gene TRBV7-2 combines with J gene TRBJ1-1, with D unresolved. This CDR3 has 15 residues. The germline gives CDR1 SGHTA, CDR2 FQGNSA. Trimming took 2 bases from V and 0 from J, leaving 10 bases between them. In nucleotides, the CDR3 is TGTGCCAGCAGCTTACTTCCGGTGGTGAACACTGAAGCTTTCTTT. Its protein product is CASSLLPVVNTEAFF.

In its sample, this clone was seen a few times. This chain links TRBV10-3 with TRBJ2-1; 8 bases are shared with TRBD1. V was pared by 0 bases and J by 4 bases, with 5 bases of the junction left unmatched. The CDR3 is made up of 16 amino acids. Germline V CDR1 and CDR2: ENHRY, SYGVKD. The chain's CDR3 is CAISESGQATYNEQFF. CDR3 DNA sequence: TGTGCCATCAGTGAGTCGGGACAGGCTACTTACAATGAGCAGTTCTTC.

In DNA form, the CDR3 reads TGTGCCAGCAGCAAACTAGGACGGCAACAAGAGACCCAGTACTTC. Amino acids: CASSKLGRQQETQYF. The V and J genes are TRBV5-6 and TRBJ2-5; D might be TRBD2 (5 bases). Germline CDR1 is SGHDT and CDR2 is YYEEEE. The CDR3 consists of 15 residues. Trimming removed 4 bases at V and 2 bases at J, with 15 bases between.